Detailed here is one T cell receptor beta chain. Its target is unknown. A much larger clone differs from this one at a single base, so this may be a read error. The CDR3 ends on some other residue instead of the conserved phenylalanine or tryptophan, so this is likely a read error. The lymph nodes were axillary draining lymph nodes from breast cancer patients. Each CDR3 protein gets one entry after TCRdb re-called the multiplex PCR reads with MiXCR. The top ten clones hold over 1.1% of a sample with under 250,000 distinct CDR3 sequences, about a third of them seen once. This sample was included in a study of breast tumors, draining lymph nodes, adjacent tissues. This CDR3 is 16 amino acids long. Germline V CDR1 and CDR2: LNHDA, SQIVND (reference sequence). The V end was cut by 7 bases, the J end by 7 bases, with 25 bases between. Study-level points and caveats: Data fit most tumor T cells coming from lymph node, expanding in tumor. Tumor T cell lymph node origin was a supported hypothesis, not proven. Tumors had less TCR diversity than lymph nodes, more than nontumor tissue. Luminal-like breast cancer showed significantly greater tumor-nontumor repertoire similarity than basal-like breast cancer did.

Sequencing input: axillary lymph node tissue. The TCR comes from a female donor with breast cancer. Some clones in this sample may be carry-over from other donors' samples. This chain uses TRBV19 with TRBJ2-5; tentatively, D is TRBD1 (6 bases). CDR3 coding DNA: TGTGCCAGTATTCCCTCGTGGACAGCAACTCGGGCGACCCAGTACTCC. Protein product: CASIPSWTATRATQYS.